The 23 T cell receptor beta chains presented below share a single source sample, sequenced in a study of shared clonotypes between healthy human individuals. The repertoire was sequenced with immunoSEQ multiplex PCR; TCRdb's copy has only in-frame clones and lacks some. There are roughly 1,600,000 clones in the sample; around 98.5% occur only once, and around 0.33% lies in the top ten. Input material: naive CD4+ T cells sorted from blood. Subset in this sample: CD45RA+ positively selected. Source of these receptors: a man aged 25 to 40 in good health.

The CDR3 bases are TGCGCCAGCAGCCGAGCCACAGGGTTGAACACTGAAGCTTTCTTT. Translation: CASSRATGLNTEAFF. The rearrangement links TRBV4-1 to TRBJ1-1, with D possibly TRBD1 on 6 matching bases. From germline, CDR1 is MGHRA and CDR2 YSYEKL. Trimming removed 4 bases from V and 0 bases from J, with 12 bases in between. CDR3 length: 15 residues.

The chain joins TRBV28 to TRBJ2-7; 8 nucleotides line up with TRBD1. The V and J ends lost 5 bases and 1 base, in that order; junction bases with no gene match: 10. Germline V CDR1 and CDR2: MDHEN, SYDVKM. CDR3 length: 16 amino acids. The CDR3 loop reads CASSNSDRGASYEQYF. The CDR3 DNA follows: TGTGCCAGCAGTAATAGCGACAGGGGAGCGTCCTACGAGCAGTACTTC. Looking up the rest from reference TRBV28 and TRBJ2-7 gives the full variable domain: DVKVTQSSRYLVKRTGEKVFLECVQDMDHENMFWYRQDPGLGLRLIYFSYDVKMKEKGDIPEGYSVSREKKERFSLILESASTNQTSMYLCASSNSDRGASYEQYFGPGTRLTVT.

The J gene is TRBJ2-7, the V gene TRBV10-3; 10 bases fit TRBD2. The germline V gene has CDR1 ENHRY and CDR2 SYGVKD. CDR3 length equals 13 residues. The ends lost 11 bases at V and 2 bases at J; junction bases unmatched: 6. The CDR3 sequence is CAVLAGITYEQYF. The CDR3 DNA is TGTGCCGTACTAGCGGGAATCACCTACGAGCAGTACTTC.

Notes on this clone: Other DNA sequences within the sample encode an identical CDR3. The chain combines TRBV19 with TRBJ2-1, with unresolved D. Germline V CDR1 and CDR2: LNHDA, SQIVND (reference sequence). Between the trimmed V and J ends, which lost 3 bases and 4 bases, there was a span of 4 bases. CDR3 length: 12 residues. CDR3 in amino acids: CASSIGYNEQFF. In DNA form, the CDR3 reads TGTGCCAGTAGTATCGGATACAATGAGCAGTTCTTC.

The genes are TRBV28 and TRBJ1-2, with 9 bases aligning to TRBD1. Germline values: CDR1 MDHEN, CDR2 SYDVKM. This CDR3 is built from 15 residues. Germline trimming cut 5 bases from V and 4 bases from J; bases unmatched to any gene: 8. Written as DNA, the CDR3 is TGTGCCAGCAGTCTGCCCGACAGGGGGATCTATGGCTACACCTTC. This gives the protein CASSLPDRGIYGYTF.

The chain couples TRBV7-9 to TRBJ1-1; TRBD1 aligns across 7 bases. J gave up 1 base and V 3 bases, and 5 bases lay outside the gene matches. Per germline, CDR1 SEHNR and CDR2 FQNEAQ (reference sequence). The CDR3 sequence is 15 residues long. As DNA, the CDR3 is TGTGCCAGCAGCTTGGGGTCAGGGGGGAACACTGAAGCTTTCTTT. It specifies CASSLGSGGNTEAFF.

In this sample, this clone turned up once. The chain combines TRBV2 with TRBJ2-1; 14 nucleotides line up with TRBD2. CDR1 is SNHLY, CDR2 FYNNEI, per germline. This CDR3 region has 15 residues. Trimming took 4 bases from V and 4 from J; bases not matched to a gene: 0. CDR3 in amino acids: CASSGTSGRYNEQFF. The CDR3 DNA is TGTGCCAGCAGTGGGACTAGCGGGAGGTACAATGAGCAGTTCTTC. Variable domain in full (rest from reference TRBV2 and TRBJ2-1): EPEVTQTPSHQVTQMGQEVILRCVPISNHLYFYWYRQILGQKVEFLVSFYNNEISEKSEIFDDQFSVERPDGSNFTLKIRSTKLEDSAMYFCASSGTSGRYNEQFFGPGTRLTVL.

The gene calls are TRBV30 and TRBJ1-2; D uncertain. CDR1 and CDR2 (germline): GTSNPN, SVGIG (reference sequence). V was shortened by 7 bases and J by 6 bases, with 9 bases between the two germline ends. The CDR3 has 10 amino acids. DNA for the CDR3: TGTGCCTTGCACGTGGATGGCTACACCTTC. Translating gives CALHVDGYTF.

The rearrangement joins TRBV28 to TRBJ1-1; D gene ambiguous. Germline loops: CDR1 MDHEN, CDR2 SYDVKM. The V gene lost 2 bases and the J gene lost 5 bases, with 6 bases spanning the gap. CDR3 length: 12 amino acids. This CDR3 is CASSLGDTEAFF. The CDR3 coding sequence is TGTGCCAGCAGTTTAGGGGATACTGAAGCTTTCTTT.

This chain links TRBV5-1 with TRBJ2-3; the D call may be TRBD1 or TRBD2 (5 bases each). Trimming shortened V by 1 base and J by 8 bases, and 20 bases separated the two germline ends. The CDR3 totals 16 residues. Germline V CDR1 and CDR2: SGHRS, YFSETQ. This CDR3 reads CASSLSGTALSGTQYF. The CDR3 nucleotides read TGCGCCAGCAGCTTGTCCGGGACCGCTTTGTCGGGTACGCAGTATTTT.

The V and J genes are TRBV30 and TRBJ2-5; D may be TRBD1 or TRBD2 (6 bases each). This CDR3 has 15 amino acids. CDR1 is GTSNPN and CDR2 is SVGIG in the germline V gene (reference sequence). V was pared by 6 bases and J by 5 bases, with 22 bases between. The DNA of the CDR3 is TGTGCCTGCCACCCCGGGGGCATGTTGGCGGAGACCCAGTACTTC. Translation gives CACHPGGMLAETQYF.

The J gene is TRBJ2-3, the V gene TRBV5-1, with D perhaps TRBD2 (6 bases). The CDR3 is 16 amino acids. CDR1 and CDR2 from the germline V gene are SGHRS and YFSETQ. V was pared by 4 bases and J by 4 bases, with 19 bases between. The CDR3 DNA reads TGCGCCAGCAGCCATGGGGGACTCCCGGGGGCAGATACGCAGTATTTT. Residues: CASSHGGLPGADTQYF.

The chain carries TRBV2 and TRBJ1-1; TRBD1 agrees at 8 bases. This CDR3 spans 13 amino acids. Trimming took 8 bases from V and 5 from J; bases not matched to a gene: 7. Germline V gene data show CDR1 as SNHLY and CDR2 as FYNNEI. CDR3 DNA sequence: TGTGCCAGCGTTCTCACAGGGGGTACTGAAGCTTTCTTT. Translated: CASVLTGGTEAFF.

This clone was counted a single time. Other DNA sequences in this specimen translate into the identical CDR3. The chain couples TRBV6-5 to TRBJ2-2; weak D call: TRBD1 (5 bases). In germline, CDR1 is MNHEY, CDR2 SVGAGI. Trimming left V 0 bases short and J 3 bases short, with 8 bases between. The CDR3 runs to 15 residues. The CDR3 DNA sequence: TGTGCCAGCAGTTACTCGCCCAGGGACACCGGGGAGCTGTTTTTT. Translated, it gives CASSYSPRDTGELFF.

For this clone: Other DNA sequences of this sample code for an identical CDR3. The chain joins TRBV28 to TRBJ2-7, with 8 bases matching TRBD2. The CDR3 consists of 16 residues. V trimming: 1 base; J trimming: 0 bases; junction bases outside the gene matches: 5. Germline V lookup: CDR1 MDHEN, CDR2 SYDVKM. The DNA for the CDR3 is TGTGCCAGCAGTTTATCCGGCCTAGCGGGCTCCTACGAGCAGTACTTC. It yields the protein CASSLSGLAGSYEQYF.

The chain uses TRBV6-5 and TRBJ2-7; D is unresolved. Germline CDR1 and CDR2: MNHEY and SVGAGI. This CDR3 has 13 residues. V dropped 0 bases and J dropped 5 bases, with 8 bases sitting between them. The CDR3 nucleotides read TGTGCCAGCAGTTACTCGAAAGTTCACGAGCAGTACTTC. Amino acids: CASSYSKVHEQYF.

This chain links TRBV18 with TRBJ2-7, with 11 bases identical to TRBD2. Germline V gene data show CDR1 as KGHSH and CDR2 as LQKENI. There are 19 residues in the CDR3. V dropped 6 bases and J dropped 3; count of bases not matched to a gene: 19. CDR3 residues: CASSPRGETGTSGFYEQYF. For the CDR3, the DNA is TGTGCCAGCTCCCCCCGGGGGGAAACCGGGACTAGCGGATTCTACGAGCAGTACTTC.

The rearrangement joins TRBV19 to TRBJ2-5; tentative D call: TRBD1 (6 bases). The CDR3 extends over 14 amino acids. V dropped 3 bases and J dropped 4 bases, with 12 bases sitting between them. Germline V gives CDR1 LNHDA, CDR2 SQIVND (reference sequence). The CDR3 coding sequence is TGTGCCAGTAGTATCGGCAGGGGCGTAGAGACCCAGTACTTC. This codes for CASSIGRGVETQYF.

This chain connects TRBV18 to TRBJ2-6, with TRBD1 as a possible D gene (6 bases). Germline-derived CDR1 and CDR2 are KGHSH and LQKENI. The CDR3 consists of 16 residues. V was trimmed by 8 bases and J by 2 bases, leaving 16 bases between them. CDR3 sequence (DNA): TGTGCCAGCCGAAGGGACACCGGAACTGGGGCCAACGTCCTGACTTTC. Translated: CASRRDTGTGANVLTF.

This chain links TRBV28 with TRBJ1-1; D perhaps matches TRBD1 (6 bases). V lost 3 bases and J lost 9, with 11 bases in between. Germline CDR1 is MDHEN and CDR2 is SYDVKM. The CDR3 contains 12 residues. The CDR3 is CASSLTGTQAFF. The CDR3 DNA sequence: TGTGCCAGCAGTTTGACCGGGACACAAGCTTTCTTT.

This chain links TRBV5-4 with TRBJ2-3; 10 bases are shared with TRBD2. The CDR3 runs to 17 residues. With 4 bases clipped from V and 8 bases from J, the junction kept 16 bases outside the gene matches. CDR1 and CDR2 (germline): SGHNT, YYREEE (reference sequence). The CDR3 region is CASSPYRAGGPESTQYF. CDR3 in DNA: TGTGCCAGCAGCCCCTACCGAGCGGGAGGGCCGGAGAGTACGCAGTATTTT. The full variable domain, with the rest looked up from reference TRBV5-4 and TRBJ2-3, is ETGVTQSPTHLIKTRGQQVTLRCSSQSGHNTVSWYQQALGQGPQFIFQYYREEENGRGNFPPRFSGLQFPNYSSELNVNALELDDSALYLCASSPYRAGGPESTQYFGPGTRLTVL.

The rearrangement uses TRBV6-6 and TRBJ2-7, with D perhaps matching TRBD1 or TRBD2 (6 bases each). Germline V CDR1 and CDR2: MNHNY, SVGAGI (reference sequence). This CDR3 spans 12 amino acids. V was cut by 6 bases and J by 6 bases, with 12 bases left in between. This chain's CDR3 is CASRTGAFEQYF. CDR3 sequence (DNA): TGTGCCAGCAGGACGGGGGCCTTCGAGCAGTACTTC.

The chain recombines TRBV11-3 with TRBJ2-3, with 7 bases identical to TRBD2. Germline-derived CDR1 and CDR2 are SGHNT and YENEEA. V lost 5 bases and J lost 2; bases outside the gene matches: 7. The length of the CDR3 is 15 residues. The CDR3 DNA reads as TGTGCCAGCAGCCCCGCGGGAGTACTCACAGATACGCAGTATTTT. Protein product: CASSPAGVLTDTQYF.